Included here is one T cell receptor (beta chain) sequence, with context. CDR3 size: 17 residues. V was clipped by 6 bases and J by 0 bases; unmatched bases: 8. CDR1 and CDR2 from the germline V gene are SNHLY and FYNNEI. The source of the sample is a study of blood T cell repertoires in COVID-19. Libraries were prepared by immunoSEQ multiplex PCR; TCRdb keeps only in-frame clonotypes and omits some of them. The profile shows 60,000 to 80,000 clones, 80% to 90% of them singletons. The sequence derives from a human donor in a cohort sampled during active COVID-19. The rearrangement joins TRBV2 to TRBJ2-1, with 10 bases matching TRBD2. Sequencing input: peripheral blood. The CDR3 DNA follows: TGTGCCAGCAGAACGGGACTAGCGTACAGCTCCTACAATGAGCAGTTCTTC. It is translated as CASRTGLAYSSYNEQFF.